This TCR beta chain was retrieved from a study of blood T cells in healthy people across ages. Primed by a sample-barcoded 5' primer and a J-beta primer mix, a second PCR proceeded for about 6 to 11 cycles. Sequencing recovered at least 2.5 million CDR3-containing paired-end reads from each sample. TCRdb called the 5' RACE reads again in MiXCR, with one record for every CDR3 protein. The table has 600,000 to 1,000,000 distinct CDR3 sequences, around 25% seen once. The CDR3 sequence is 15 residues long. V was clipped by 5 bases and J by 0 bases, with 14 bases between them. Germline V gene data show CDR1 as LNHDA and CDR2 as SQIVND (reference sequence). These sequences were also reported in another study, on T cells of mothers and their children.

This sequence joins TRBV19 and TRBJ2-7; D might be TRBD1 (6 bases). Sample: blood. The sequence derives from a boy aged 10-17 years in good health. The CDR3 nucleotides read TGTGCCAGTAGTTCAAAGGGGGTTTACTCCTACGAGCAGTACTTC. Translation: CASSSKGVYSYEQYF.